The 29 T cell receptor beta chains below all came from one sample that was sequenced in a study of long-term antiretroviral therapy in people with HIV (dated by TCRdb to 2022 to 2024). The immunoSEQ hsTCRB v3.0 assay was used at survey level resolution for TRB variable region sequencing. As stored in TCRdb, this immuneACCESS dataset retains in-frame rearrangements with V and J assigned. A fraction of the clones does not appear; measured against another copy, unresolved V genes explain less than half of the discrepancy, and the remainder lacks a known reason. The sample profile shows about 25,000 clones; just over 85% of them were found once. Less than 6.5% of the sample is taken by the ten largest. Specimen: unsorted PBMCs, collected more than 4.4 years after starting antiretroviral therapy. Every receptor here comes from a man in his thirties or forties with HIV.

The chain carries TRBV5-4 and TRBJ1-5; no reliable D call. This CDR3 spans 13 amino acids. Trimming removed 1 base at V and 6 bases at J, with 8 bases between. Germline lookup yields CDR1 SGHNT and CDR2 YYREEE (reference sequence). CDR3 DNA: TGTGCCAGCAGCTTGTCCCCTGGTCAGCCCCAGCATTTT. Residues: CASSLSPGQPQHF.

The chain employs TRBV7-2 and TRBJ2-7; D is ambiguous. V was trimmed by 5 bases and J by 6 bases, leaving 14 bases between them. The germline gives CDR1 SGHTA, CDR2 FQGNSA. The CDR3 loop spans 13 amino acids. In DNA, the CDR3 is TGTGCCAGCAGCCTCGACAAGGCCGGCGAGCAGTACTTC. Amino acid sequence: CASSLDKAGEQYF.

The chain employs TRBV15 and TRBJ2-3; no clear D gene. The CDR3 spans 12 residues. CDR1 LNHNV and CDR2 YYDKDF come from the germline V gene (reference sequence). Trimming cost V 3 bases and J 5 bases, with 6 bases left between them. The CDR3 DNA reads as TGTGCCACCAGCAGGGAGAGAGATACGCAGTATTTT. Its translation: CATSRERDTQYF.

The table lists this clone with a count of one. V and J are TRBV7-3 and TRBJ2-1, with D uncertain. V was shortened by 2 bases and J by 10 bases, with 9 bases between the two germline ends. CDR1 is SGHTA, CDR2 FQGTGA, per germline. The CDR3 spans 12 residues. CDR3 amino acids: CASSLGWGEQFF. The CDR3 bases are TGTGCCAGCAGCTTAGGGTGGGGAGAGCAGTTCTTC.

The rearrangement uses TRBV7-6 and TRBJ1-2; 7 nucleotides align to TRBD1. The trim removed 2 bases at V and 6 bases at J, leaving 6 bases unmatched. Germline V CDR1 and CDR2: SGHVS, FNYEAQ. The CDR3 totals 14 residues. CDR3 coding DNA: TGTGCCAGCAGCTTAACGGCACAGGGGAATGGCTACACCTTC. Translating it yields CASSLTAQGNGYTF.

The gene calls are TRBV6-5 and TRBJ1-5; the D is unclear. V shed 6 bases and J shed 1 base, with 7 bases lying between them. CDR1 and CDR2 (germline): MNHEY, SVGAGI. The CDR3 spans 13 residues. CDR3 amino acids: CASSRHSNQPQHF. The DNA of the CDR3 is TGTGCCAGCAGCCGACACAGCAATCAGCCCCAGCATTTT.

This clone has only a few counts. The CDR3 DNA follows: TGTGCCAGTGCCAGGGGGTACAACTACGAGCAGTACTTC. The encoded protein is CASARGYNYEQYF. The genes are TRBV7-9 and TRBJ2-7, with 7 bases lining up with TRBD1. V lost 9 bases and J lost 3; bases outside the gene matches: 8. This CDR3 contains 13 residues. Germline V lookup: CDR1 SEHNR, CDR2 FQNEAQ (reference sequence).

CDR3 loop: CASSSLTGKNDYGYTF. CDR3 bases: TGTGCCAGCAGCTCATTGACAGGGAAGAACGACTATGGCTACACCTTC. The chain uses TRBV5-6 and TRBJ1-2; 7 bases agree with TRBD1. This CDR3 region has 16 residues. The V segment lost 3 bases and the J segment 3 bases; nucleotides outside the gene matches: 11. Germline CDR1 reads SGHDT; CDR2 reads YYEEEE.

The chain uses TRBV15 and TRBJ2-7, with unresolved D. V lost 0 bases to trimming and J lost 2 bases, with 5 bases between them. Germline lookup yields CDR1 LNHNV and CDR2 YYDKDF (reference sequence). This CDR3 has 13 residues. The CDR3 here is CATSRDLAYEQYF. Written as DNA, the CDR3 is TGTGCCACCAGCAGAGACTTAGCCTACGAGCAGTACTTC.

CDR3 amino acids: CASSFETSGWNEQFF. The DNA of the CDR3 is TGTGCCAGCAGCTTTGAAACTAGCGGGTGGAATGAGCAGTTCTTC. The chain has TRBV11-2 and TRBJ2-1; 9 nucleotides match TRBD2. The junction had 7 bases not matched to a gene; V was cut back by 3 bases and J by 7 bases. From germline, CDR1 is SGHAT and CDR2 FQNNGV. This CDR3 comprises 15 residues.

The chain joins TRBV4-1 to TRBJ2-3; D is uncertain. The V end was cut by 4 bases, the J end by 0 bases, with 11 bases between. The CDR3 length is 15 residues. Germline V gene data show CDR1 as MGHRA and CDR2 as YSYEKL. The CDR3 is CASSLSSSSTDTQYF. For the CDR3, the DNA is TGCGCCAGCAGCCTCTCATCGTCTAGCACAGATACGCAGTATTTT.

V gene TRBV5-6 combines with J gene TRBJ2-5; possible D gene TRBD2, 6 bases. The CDR3 loop spans 14 amino acids. Between the trimmed V and J ends, which lost 0 bases and 3 bases, there was a span of 9 bases. In germline, CDR1 is SGHDT, CDR2 YYEEEE. CDR3 in amino acids: CASSLGAGKETQYF. DNA for the CDR3: TGTGCCAGCAGCTTGGGGGCGGGAAAAGAGACCCAGTACTTC.

The chain employs TRBV6-1 and TRBJ1-1; the D gene is possibly TRBD1 (5 bases). Deletions cut 2 bases from V and 4 bases from J, with 17 bases between. This CDR3 is 16 amino acids long. The V gene's germline CDR1 is MNHNS and CDR2 SASEGT. The chain's CDR3 is CASSEWVEGRATEAFF. CDR3 nucleotide sequence: TGTGCCAGCAGTGAATGGGTAGAGGGGAGGGCCACTGAAGCTTTCTTT.

This sequence joins TRBV19 and TRBJ1-6, with D maybe TRBD1 (6 bases). Per the germline V gene, CDR1 is LNHDA and CDR2 is SQIVND (reference sequence). This CDR3 is 13 amino acids long. The V end lost 8 bases, the J end lost 5 bases, and 10 bases lay between the germline ends. CDR3 DNA sequence: TGTGCCAGTGGACAGCAAGATAATTCACCCCTCCACTTT. It translates to CASGQQDNSPLHF.

This clone has just one count. The rearrangement uses TRBV5-8 and TRBJ1-5, with D perhaps matching TRBD1 (6 bases). Germline CDR1 SGHTS, CDR2 YDEGEE. Trimming shortened V by 0 bases and J by 9 bases, and 16 bases separated the two germline ends. The CDR3 runs 15 residues. The CDR3: CASSLDRAEATPQHF. Written as DNA, the CDR3 is TGTGCCAGCAGCTTGGACAGGGCCGAGGCGACGCCCCAGCATTTT.

J is TRBJ2-3 and V is TRBV13; maybe TRBD2 (6 bases). The CDR3 extends over 13 amino acids. The germline V gene encodes CDR1 PRHDT and CDR2 FYEKMQ (reference sequence). Trimming pared 5 bases from V and 1 base from J, leaving 7 bases between. The CDR3 DNA reads as TGTGCCAGCAGCCCTAGCGGCACAGATACGCAGTATTTT. Encoded protein: CASSPSGTDTQYF.

CDR3 sequence reads: CASSLDGELFF. The CDR3, as DNA: TGTGCCAGCAGCTTGGATGGGGAGCTGTTTTTT. This sequence joins TRBV5-6 and TRBJ2-2; D remains unclear. Trimming stripped 0 bases from V and 8 bases from J, with 2 bases between. The CDR3 is made up of 11 amino acids. CDR1 is SGHDT and CDR2 is YYEEEE in the germline V gene.

This clone was counted only a few times. The chain uses TRBV25-1 and TRBJ1-2; possibly TRBD1 for D (5 bases). Germline CDR1 is MGHDK and CDR2 is SYGVNS. The CDR3 has 13 amino acids. The V and J ends lost 5 bases and 4 bases respectively, with 11 bases between them. The CDR3 loop reads CASSSAGSYGYTF. CDR3 coding DNA: TGTGCCAGCAGTTCGGCAGGGTCCTATGGCTACACCTTC.

The chain joins TRBV7-2 to TRBJ1-2, with D unclear. This CDR3 contains 15 residues. Trimming took 2 bases from V and 4 from J, leaving 14 bases between them. CDR1 is SGHTA and CDR2 is FQGNSA in the germline V gene. This CDR3 is CASSLSAGGTYGYTF. The CDR3 DNA reads TGTGCCAGCAGCTTAAGCGCTGGTGGTACCTATGGCTACACCTTC.

The J gene is TRBJ1-2, the V gene TRBV2; no reliable D call. V was trimmed by 1 base and J by 2 bases, leaving 17 bases between them. CDR1 and CDR2 from the germline V gene are SNHLY and FYNNEI. The CDR3 length is 17 residues. In DNA form, the CDR3 reads TGTGCCAGCAGTGAAGATAGTATGTCCCCAATCAACTATGGCTACACCTTC. Protein sequence: CASSEDSMSPINYGYTF.

The chain joins TRBV5-4 to TRBJ1-2; 7 positions agree with TRBD1. The CDR3 sequence is 13 residues long. Germline CDR1 reads SGHNT; CDR2 reads YYREEE (reference sequence). Losses at the gene ends were 4 bases for V and 3 bases for J; bases not matched to a gene: 3. This CDR3 reads CASSTGQYYGYTF. Here the CDR3 DNA reads TGTGCCAGCAGCACGGGACAGTACTATGGCTACACCTTC.

The chain recombines TRBV4-2 with TRBJ2-2; D assignment may be TRBD1 or TRBD2 (6 bases each). Germline lookup yields CDR1 LGHNA and CDR2 YNFKEQ. The V and J ends lost 2 bases and 4 bases respectively, with 11 bases between them. This CDR3 is built from 15 residues. CDR3 sequence reads: CASSQRLGGTGELFF. The CDR3 DNA follows: TGTGCCAGCAGCCAACGACTAGGGGGCACCGGGGAGCTGTTTTTT.

The V gene is TRBV6-5, the J gene TRBJ2-1; TRBD2 matches at 12 bases. CDR1 and CDR2 from the germline V gene are MNHEY and SVGAGI. The CDR3 has 15 amino acids. V lost 5 bases and J lost 10; bases outside the gene matches: 9. This chain's CDR3 is CASSASTSGRREQFF. The CDR3 bases are TGTGCCAGCAGTGCCTCGACTAGCGGGAGACGGGAGCAGTTCTTC.

The chain joins TRBV5-5 to TRBJ2-2; 10 nucleotides agree with TRBD1. CDR1 SGHKS and CDR2 YYEKEE come from the germline V gene (reference sequence). The CDR3 extends over 17 amino acids. V gave up 4 bases and J gave up 4 bases; unmatched junction bases: 10. CDR3 sequence (DNA): TGTGCCAGCAGCCTCCGGACAGGGGGGGCCCTCACCGGGGAGCTGTTTTTT. Its translation is CASSLRTGGALTGELFF.

V is TRBV7-9 and J is TRBJ1-1, with 9 nucleotides matching TRBD1. Germline trimming cut 8 bases from V and 5 bases from J; bases unmatched to any gene: 6. The CDR3 length is 13 residues. CDR1 is SEHNR, CDR2 FQNEAQ, per germline (reference sequence). The CDR3 sequence is CASSGTGTTEAFF. In nucleotides, the CDR3 is TGTGCCAGCTCCGGGACAGGGACTACTGAAGCTTTCTTT.

The chain employs TRBV2 and TRBJ2-5, with D perhaps matching TRBD1 (5 bases). Trimming removed 6 bases at V and 2 bases at J, with 10 bases between. This CDR3 contains 13 residues. Germline loops: CDR1 SNHLY, CDR2 FYNNEI. The CDR3 bases are TGTGCCAGCAGAAGGACACCGCAAGAGACCCAGTACTTC. As protein: CASRRTPQETQYF.

V gene TRBV7-2 combines with J gene TRBJ2-7, with 7 nucleotides matching TRBD1. J lost 7 bases, V lost 4 bases, and 4 bases had no gene match. Germline CDR1 reads SGHTA; CDR2 reads FQGNSA. The CDR3 spans 12 residues. The CDR3 DNA follows: TGTGCCAGCAGCTCACAGGGGAATGAGCAGTACTTC. Its translation is CASSSQGNEQYF.

The chain carries TRBV10-3 and TRBJ2-1, with 9 bases matching TRBD2. Germline lookup yields CDR1 ENHRY and CDR2 SYGVKD. The trim removed 6 bases at V and 9 bases at J, leaving 6 bases unmatched. CDR3 size: 13 residues. Here the CDR3 DNA reads TGTGCCATCAGAGTAGCGGGAGAAGCTGAGCAGTTCTTC. It codes for CAIRVAGEAEQFF.

This chain joins TRBV19 and TRBJ1-1; D is possibly TRBD1 (6 bases). This CDR3 is 15 amino acids long. The V gene's germline CDR1 is LNHDA and CDR2 SQIVND (reference sequence). The germline V and J ends were trimmed by 4 bases and 5 bases, with 17 bases remaining between them. CDR3 in amino acids: CASSNRGIESTEAFF. The CDR3 coding sequence is TGTGCCAGTAGTAATAGGGGGATAGAAAGTACTGAAGCTTTCTTT.